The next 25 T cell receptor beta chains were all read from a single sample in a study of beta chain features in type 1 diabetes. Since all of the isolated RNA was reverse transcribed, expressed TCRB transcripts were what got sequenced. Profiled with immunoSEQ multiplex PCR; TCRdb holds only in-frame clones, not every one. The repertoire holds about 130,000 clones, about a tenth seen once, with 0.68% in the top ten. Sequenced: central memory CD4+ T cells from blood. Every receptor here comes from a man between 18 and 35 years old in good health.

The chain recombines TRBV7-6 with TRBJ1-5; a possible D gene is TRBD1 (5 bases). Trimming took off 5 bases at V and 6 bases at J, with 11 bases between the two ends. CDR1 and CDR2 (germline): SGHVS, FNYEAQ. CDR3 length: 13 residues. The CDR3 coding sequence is TGTGCCAGCAGCCCTGGGGGGAGTCAGCCCCAGCATTTT. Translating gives CASSPGGSQPQHF.

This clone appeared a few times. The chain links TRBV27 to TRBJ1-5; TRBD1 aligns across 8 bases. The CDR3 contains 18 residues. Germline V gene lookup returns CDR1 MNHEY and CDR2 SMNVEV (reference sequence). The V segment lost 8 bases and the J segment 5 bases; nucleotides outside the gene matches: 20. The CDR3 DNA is TGTGCCAGCGGAGGAAGAAGAACCGGACAGGGCAGGGATCAGCCCCAGCATTTT. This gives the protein CASGGRRTGQGRDQPQHF.

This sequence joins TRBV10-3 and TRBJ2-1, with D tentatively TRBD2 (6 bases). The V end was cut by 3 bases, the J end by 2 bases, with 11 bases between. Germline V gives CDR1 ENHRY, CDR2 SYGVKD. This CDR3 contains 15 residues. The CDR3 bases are TGTGCCATCAGTGACCCTAGCGTTCCCTACAATGAGCAGTTCTTC. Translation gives CAISDPSVPYNEQFF.

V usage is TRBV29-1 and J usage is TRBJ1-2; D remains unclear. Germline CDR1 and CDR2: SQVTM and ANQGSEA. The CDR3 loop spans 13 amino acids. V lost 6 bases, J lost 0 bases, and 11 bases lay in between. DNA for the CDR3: TGCAGCGTCGTCATATCGGCTAACTATGGCTACACCTTC. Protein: CSVVISANYGYTF.

CDR3 nucleotide sequence: TGTGCCAGCACCGAGAGGGTTAGCGGGGGCACAGATACGCAGTATTTT. Protein product: CASTERVSGGTDTQYF. This chain links TRBV9 with TRBJ2-3, with TRBD2 identical over 8 bases. In germline, CDR1 is SGDLS, CDR2 YYNGEE. The trim removed 6 bases at V and 1 base at J, leaving 10 bases unmatched. The CDR3 loop spans 16 amino acids.

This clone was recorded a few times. DNA for the CDR3: TGTGCCTGGAGTGTGCGGGACACTGAAGCTTTCTTT. Its protein product is CAWSVRDTEAFF. The chain has TRBV30 and TRBJ1-1; D not resolved. V dropped 0 bases and J dropped 3 bases, with 5 bases sitting between them. The CDR3 covers 12 residues. Per germline, CDR1 GTSNPN and CDR2 SVGIG (reference sequence).

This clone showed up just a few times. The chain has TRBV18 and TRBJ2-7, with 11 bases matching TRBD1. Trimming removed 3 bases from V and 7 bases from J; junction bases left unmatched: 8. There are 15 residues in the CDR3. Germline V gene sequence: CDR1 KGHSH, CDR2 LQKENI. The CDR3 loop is CASSPRTGGFDEQYF. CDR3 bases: TGTGCCAGCTCACCCAGGACAGGGGGCTTCGATGAGCAGTACTTC.

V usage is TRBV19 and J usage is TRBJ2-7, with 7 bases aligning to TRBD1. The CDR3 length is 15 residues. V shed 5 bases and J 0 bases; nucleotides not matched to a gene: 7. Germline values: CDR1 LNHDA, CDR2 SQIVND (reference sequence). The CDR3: CASSYSRDSSYEQYF. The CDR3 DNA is TGTGCCAGTAGTTATAGCCGGGACAGCTCCTACGAGCAGTACTTC.

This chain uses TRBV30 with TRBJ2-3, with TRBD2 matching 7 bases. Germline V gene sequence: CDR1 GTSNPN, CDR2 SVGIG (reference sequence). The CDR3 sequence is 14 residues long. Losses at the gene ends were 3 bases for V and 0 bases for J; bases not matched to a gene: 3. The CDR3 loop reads CAWRSGVSTDTQYF. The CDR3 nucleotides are TGTGCCTGGAGAAGCGGGGTTAGCACAGATACGCAGTATTTT.

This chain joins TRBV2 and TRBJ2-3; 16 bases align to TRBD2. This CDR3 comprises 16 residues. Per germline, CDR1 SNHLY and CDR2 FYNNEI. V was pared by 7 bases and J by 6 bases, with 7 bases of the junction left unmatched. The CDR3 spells CASTRGTSGGADTQYF. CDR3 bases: TGTGCCAGCACCCGAGGGACTAGCGGGGGGGCTGATACGCAGTATTTT.

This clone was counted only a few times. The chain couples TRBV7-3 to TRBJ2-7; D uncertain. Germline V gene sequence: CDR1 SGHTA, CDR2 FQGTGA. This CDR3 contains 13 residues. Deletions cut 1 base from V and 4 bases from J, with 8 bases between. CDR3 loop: CASSLSPLYEQYF. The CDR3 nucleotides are TGTGCCAGCAGCTTAAGTCCTCTTTACGAGCAGTACTTC.

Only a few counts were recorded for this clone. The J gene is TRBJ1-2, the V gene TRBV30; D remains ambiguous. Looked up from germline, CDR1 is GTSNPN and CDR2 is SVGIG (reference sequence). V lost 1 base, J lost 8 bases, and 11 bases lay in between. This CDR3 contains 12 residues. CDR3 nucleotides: TGTGCCTGGAGTGGAGGGCAGTGGGGCTACACCTTC. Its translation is CAWSGGQWGYTF.

The CDR3 loop is CASSQESWGRGNIQYF. In DNA form, the CDR3 reads TGCGCCAGCAGCCAAGAATCTTGGGGGCGCGGGAACATTCAGTACTTC. The rearrangement joins TRBV4-3 to TRBJ2-4, with TRBD1 as a possible D gene (6 bases). Germline values: CDR1 LGHNA, CDR2 YSLEER. The CDR3 sequence is 16 residues long. Trimming removed 0 bases from V and 7 bases from J, with 16 bases in between.

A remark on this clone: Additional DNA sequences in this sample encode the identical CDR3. CDR3 bases: TGTGCCAGCACCCCTCGGGAGACCCAGTACTTC. Its protein product is CASTPRETQYF. This chain uses TRBV7-2 with TRBJ2-5; D is undetermined. Per the germline V gene, CDR1 is SGHTA and CDR2 is FQGNSA. This CDR3 has 11 amino acids. The ends were cut back, 7 bases at V and 5 bases at J, with 8 bases in the middle.

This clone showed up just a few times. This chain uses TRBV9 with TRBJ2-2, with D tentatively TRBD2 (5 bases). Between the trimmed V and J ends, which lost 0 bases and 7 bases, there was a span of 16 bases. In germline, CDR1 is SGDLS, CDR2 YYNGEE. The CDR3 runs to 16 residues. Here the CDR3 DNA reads TGTGCCAGCAGCGTAGGGTTGTTTCGAGGGAACGGGGAGCTGTTTTTT. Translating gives CASSVGLFRGNGELFF.

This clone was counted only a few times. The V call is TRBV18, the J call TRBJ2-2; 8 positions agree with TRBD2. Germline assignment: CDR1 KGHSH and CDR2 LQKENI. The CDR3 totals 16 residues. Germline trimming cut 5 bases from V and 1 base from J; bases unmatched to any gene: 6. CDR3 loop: CASSSLAVKNTGELFF. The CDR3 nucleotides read TGTGCCAGCTCATCACTAGCGGTAAAGAACACCGGGGAGCTGTTTTTT.

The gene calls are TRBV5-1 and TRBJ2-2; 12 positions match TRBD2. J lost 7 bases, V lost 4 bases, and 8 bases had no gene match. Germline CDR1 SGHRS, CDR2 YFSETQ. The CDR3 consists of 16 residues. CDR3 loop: CASSPRTSGVVGELFF. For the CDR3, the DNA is TGCGCCAGCAGCCCAAGGACTAGCGGGGTGGTCGGGGAGCTGTTTTTT.

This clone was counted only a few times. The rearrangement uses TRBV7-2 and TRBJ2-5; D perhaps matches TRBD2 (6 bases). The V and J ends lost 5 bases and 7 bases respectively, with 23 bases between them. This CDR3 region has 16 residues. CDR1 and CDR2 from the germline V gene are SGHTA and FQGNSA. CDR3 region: CASSPPNGGLGGTQYF. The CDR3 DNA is TGTGCCAGCAGCCCACCAAACGGGGGATTAGGCGGGACCCAGTACTTC.

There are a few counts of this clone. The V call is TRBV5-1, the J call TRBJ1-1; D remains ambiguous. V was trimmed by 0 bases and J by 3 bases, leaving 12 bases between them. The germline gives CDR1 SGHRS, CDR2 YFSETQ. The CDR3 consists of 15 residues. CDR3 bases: TGCGCCAGCAGCTTGGGGCAGCCTCAGGACACTGAAGCTTTCTTT. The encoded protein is CASSLGQPQDTEAFF.

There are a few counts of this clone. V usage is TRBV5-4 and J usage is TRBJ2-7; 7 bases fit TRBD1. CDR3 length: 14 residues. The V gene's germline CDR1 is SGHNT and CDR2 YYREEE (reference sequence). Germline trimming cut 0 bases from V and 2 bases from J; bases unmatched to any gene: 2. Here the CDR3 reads CASSLDRGPYEQYF. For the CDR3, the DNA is TGTGCCAGCAGCTTGGACAGGGGTCCCTACGAGCAGTACTTC.

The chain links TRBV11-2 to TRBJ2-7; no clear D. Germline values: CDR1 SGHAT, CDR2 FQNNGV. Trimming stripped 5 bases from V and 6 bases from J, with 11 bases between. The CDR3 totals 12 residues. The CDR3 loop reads CASSLPRGEQYF. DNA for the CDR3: TGTGCCAGCAGCCTGCCGCGCGGCGAGCAGTACTTC.

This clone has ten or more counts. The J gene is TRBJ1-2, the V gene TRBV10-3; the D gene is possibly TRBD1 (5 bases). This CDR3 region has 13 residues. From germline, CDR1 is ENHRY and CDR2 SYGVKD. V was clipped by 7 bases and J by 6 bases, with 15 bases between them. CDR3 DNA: TGTGCCATCACACCCCAGGGTGCGGATGGCTACACCTTC. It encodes CAITPQGADGYTF.

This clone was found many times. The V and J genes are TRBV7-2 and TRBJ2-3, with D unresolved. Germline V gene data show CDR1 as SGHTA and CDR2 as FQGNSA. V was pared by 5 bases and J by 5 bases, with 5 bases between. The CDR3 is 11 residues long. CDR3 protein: CASSVKDTQYF. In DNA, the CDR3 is TGTGCCAGCAGCGTTAAAGATACGCAGTATTTT.

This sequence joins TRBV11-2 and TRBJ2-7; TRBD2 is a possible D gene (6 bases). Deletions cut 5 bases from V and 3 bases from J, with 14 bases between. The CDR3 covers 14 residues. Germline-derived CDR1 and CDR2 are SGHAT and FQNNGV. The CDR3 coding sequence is TGTGCCAGCAGCCCCGGGACTGGGCTCTACGAGCAGTACTTC. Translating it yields CASSPGTGLYEQYF.

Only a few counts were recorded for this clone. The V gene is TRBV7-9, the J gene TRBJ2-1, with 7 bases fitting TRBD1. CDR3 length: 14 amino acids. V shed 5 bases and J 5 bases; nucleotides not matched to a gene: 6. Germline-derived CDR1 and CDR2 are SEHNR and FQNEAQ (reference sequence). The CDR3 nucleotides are TGTGCCAGCAGCCCCTACAGGGGAAACAATGAGCAGTTCTTC. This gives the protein CASSPYRGNNEQFF.